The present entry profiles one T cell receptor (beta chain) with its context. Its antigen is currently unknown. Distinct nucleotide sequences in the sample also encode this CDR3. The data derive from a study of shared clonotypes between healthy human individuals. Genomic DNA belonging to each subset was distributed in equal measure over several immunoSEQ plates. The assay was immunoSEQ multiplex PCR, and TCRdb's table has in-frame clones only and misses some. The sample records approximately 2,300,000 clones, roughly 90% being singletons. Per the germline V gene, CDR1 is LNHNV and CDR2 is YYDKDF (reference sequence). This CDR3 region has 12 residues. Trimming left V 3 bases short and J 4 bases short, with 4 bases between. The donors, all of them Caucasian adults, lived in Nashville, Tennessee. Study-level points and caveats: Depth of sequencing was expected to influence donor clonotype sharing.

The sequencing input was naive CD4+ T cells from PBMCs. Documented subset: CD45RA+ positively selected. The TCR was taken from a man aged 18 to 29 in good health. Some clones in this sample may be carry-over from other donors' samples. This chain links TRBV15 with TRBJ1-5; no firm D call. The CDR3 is CATSRENQPQHF. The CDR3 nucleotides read TGTGCCACCAGCAGGGAGAATCAGCCCCAGCATTTT.